These 16 T cell receptor beta chains were sequenced from one sample in a study of cytomegalovirus exposure and HLA in healthy donors. The PCR ran on 60 Vbeta and 13 Jbeta primers. Measured with immunoSEQ multiplex PCR; TCRdb has only the in-frame clones, and not every one. Of some 110,000 clones in the sample, roughly three quarters were seen once. Sequencing was carried out using PBMCs. These receptors came from a woman between 40 and 55 years old in good health and CMV-seronegative.

The rearrangement links TRBV7-3 to TRBJ2-2; 11 bases map to TRBD2. Trimming took 3 bases from V and 2 from J; bases not matched to a gene: 5. This CDR3 is built from 17 residues. In germline, CDR1 is SGHTA, CDR2 FQGTGA. The CDR3 DNA sequence: TGTGCCAGCAGCTTCTTAGCGGGAGGGCCCAACACCGGGGAGCTGTTTTTT. This gives the protein CASSFLAGGPNTGELFF.

The chain uses TRBV23-1 and TRBJ1-1, with TRBD1 matching 9 bases. TRBV23-1 is labeled an ORF, and its function is uncertain. Trimming took 4 bases from V and 0 from J; bases not matched to a gene: 9. This CDR3 is built from 17 residues. The CDR3 here is CASSRPTGGDMNTEAFF. The CDR3 coding sequence is TGCGCCAGCAGTCGTCCGACAGGGGGGGATATGAACACTGAAGCTTTCTTT.

The gene calls are TRBV6-4 and TRBJ2-7; 10 bases map to TRBD2. In germline, CDR1 is MRHNA, CDR2 SNTAGT. CDR3 size: 17 residues. The junction had 14 bases not matched to a gene; V was cut back by 4 bases and J by 5 bases. CDR3 DNA: TGTGCCAGCAGTGCAGCTAAGCGGGAGGGCCAGGAAAACGAGCAGTACTTC. Translating it yields CASSAAKREGQENEQYF.

The rearrangement links TRBV2 to TRBJ2-1, with a weak D call TRBD2 (6 bases). Per the germline V gene, CDR1 is SNHLY and CDR2 is FYNNEI. The CDR3 totals 15 residues. Trimming took off 1 base at V and 2 bases at J, with 9 bases between the two ends. The CDR3 reads CASSEVGSPYNEQFF. CDR3 sequence (DNA): TGTGCCAGCAGTGAAGTCGGGAGTCCCTACAATGAGCAGTTCTTC.

The CDR3 region has the DNA TGTGCCACCCGATCCGGGACAAACTCCTACGAGCAGTACTTC. Its protein product is CATRSGTNSYEQYF. The chain links TRBV27 to TRBJ2-7; TRBD1 might be the D (6 bases). Germline V gene data show CDR1 as MNHEY and CDR2 as SMNVEV (reference sequence). The CDR3 length is 14 residues. Deletions cut 10 bases from V and 0 bases from J, with 16 bases between.

Judged by abundance, this clone is medium-sized (0.01 to 0.1%). This chain joins TRBV25-1 and TRBJ2-2; the D is unclear. V lost 4 bases, J lost 3 bases, and 9 bases lay in between. The CDR3 runs to 14 residues. Germline assignment: CDR1 MGHDK and CDR2 SYGVNS. The CDR3 spells CASSGPGDTGELFF. CDR3 bases: TGTGCCAGCAGTGGCCCGGGTGACACCGGGGAGCTGTTTTTT. The full variable domain, rest sourced from reference TRBV25-1 and TRBJ2-2, is EADIYQTPRYLVIGTGKKITLECSQTMGHDKMYWYQQDPGMELHLIHYSYGVNSTEKGDLSSESTVSRIRTEHFPLTLESARPSHTSQYLCASSGPGDTGELFFGEGSRLTVL.

This clone was recorded a few times. J is TRBJ1-5 and V is TRBV4-3; tentative D call: TRBD1 (6 bases). Germline CDR1 and CDR2: LGHNA and YSLEER. Trimming left V 0 bases short and J 5 bases short, with 11 bases between. The CDR3 spans 15 residues. The CDR3 DNA follows: TGCGCCAGCAGCCAAGAATGGTCAGGGGATCAGCCCCAGCATTTT. This encodes CASSQEWSGDQPQHF.

The chain carries TRBV19 and TRBJ2-7, with D maybe TRBD1 (6 bases). Germline CDR1 is LNHDA and CDR2 is SQIVND (reference sequence). V gave up 2 bases and J gave up 3 bases, with 11 bases separating them. The CDR3 has 14 residues. CDR3 amino acids: CASSITGFGYEQYF. The CDR3 DNA follows: TGTGCCAGTAGTATAACAGGGTTTGGCTACGAGCAGTACTTC.

This clone was detected a few times. J is TRBJ2-7 and V is TRBV7-2, with 9 bases matching TRBD1. The CDR3 loop spans 15 amino acids. The V gene end was trimmed by 2 bases and the J gene end by 5 bases; junction bases not matched to a gene: 7. Looked up from germline, CDR1 is SGHTA and CDR2 is FQGNSA. This chain's CDR3 is CASSLTGGRFDEQYF. In DNA form, the CDR3 reads TGTGCCAGCAGCTTAACAGGGGGCCGATTCGACGAGCAGTACTTC.

The genes are TRBV25-1 and TRBJ1-1; D is unresolved. CDR3 length equals 14 residues. The germline V gene encodes CDR1 MGHDK and CDR2 SYGVNS. The V and J ends lost 4 bases and 6 bases respectively, with 15 bases between them. The CDR3 region is CASSARFGIAEAFF. For the CDR3, the DNA is TGTGCCAGCAGTGCCCGATTCGGGATTGCTGAAGCTTTCTTT.

V is TRBV15 and J is TRBJ2-1; TRBD2 aligns across 10 bases. Germline CDR1 and CDR2: LNHNV and YYDKDF (reference sequence). With V trimmed by 5 bases and J by 7 bases, 11 bases remained unmatched. This CDR3 contains 16 residues. CDR3 loop: CATSPWLAGVPNEQFF. The CDR3 coding sequence is TGTGCCACCAGCCCCTGGCTAGCGGGAGTACCAAATGAGCAGTTCTTC. The whole variable domain, remainder taken from reference TRBV15 and TRBJ2-1, is DAMVIQNPRYQVTQFGKPVTLSCSQTLNHNVMYWYQQKSSQAPKLLFHYYDKDFNNEADTPDNFQSRRPNTSFCFLDIRSPGLGDTAMYLCATSPWLAGVPNEQFFGPGTRLTVL.

A single count supports this clone. Within the sample, other DNA sequences also encode this same CDR3. This rearrangement joins TRBV28 to TRBJ2-6, with a weak D call TRBD1 (6 bases). The CDR3 is 15 amino acids. V dropped 2 bases and J dropped 2 bases, with 7 bases sitting between them. Germline V gene lookup returns CDR1 MDHEN and CDR2 SYDVKM. CDR3 nucleotides: TGTGCCAGCAGTTTAGGGGGCGCTGGGGCCAACGTCCTGACTTTC. This codes for CASSLGGAGANVLTF.

The chain links TRBV10-2 to TRBJ1-2, with TRBD1 identical over 11 bases. This CDR3 contains 13 residues. The V and J ends lost 9 bases and 5 bases, in that order; junction bases with no gene match: 5. The germline V gene encodes CDR1 WSHSY and CDR2 SAAADI. CDR3 coding DNA: TGCGCCAGTTCGGGACAGGGGGATTATGGCTACACCTTC. Its translation is CASSGQGDYGYTF.

The chain has TRBV5-6 and TRBJ2-1, with 9 bases that match TRBD2. CDR1 SGHDT and CDR2 YYEEEE come from the germline V gene. Unmatched junction bases numbered 3, after V lost 0 bases and J lost 2 bases. The CDR3 extends over 16 amino acids. CDR3 in DNA: TGTGCCAGCAGCTTGGGTGGCGGGAGGGCCTACAATGAGCAGTTCTTC. It is translated as CASSLGGGRAYNEQFF. Drawing the rest from reference TRBV5-6 and TRBJ2-1, the complete variable domain is DAGVTQSPTHLIKTRGQQVTLRCSPKSGHDTVSWYQQALGQGPQFIFQYYEEEERQRGNFPDRFSGHQFPNYSSELNVNALLLGDSALYLCASSLGGGRAYNEQFFGPGTRLTVL.

This chain uses TRBV4-3 with TRBJ1-2, with a weak D call TRBD1 (6 bases). Germline lookup yields CDR1 LGHNA and CDR2 YSLEER. This CDR3 is 16 amino acids long. The ends were cut back, 0 bases at V and 4 bases at J, with 15 bases in the middle. CDR3 loop: CASSQDWAGGSYGYTF. The CDR3, as DNA: TGCGCCAGCAGCCAAGATTGGGCGGGGGGCAGCTATGGCTACACCTTC.

The J gene is TRBJ2-7, the V gene TRBV27, with a weak D call TRBD2 (6 bases). The CDR3 contains 15 residues. Trimming removed 6 bases from V and 3 bases from J, with 18 bases in between. Germline V CDR1 and CDR2: MNHEY, SMNVEV (reference sequence). The CDR3 loop reads CASRLGAGRFYEQYF. The DNA for the CDR3 is TGTGCCAGCAGGTTAGGGGCGGGACGCTTCTACGAGCAGTACTTC.